This record concerns one T cell receptor beta chain sequence. Antigen unknown. This entry comes from a study of OX40 agonist ivuxolimab in advanced cancers. The assay was immunoSEQ multiplex PCR, and TCRdb's table has in-frame clones only and misses some. The top ten clones hold over 4.5% of a sample with tens of thousands of clones, more than 70% of them seen once. Regarding the study as a whole: CD4+ and CD8+ T cells in blood underwent clonal expansion by week 6 at 0.1 to 3.0 mg/kg. Fewer expanded clones were found on average in CD4+ than in CD8+ T cells. Which antigen the expanded peripheral T cells recognized is unknown.

At cycle 4 day 1, cycle 7 day 1, and baseline, blood was sampled. The CDR3 length is 12 residues. The germline V gene encodes CDR1 SGHNT and CDR2 YENEEA. V was cut by 5 bases and J by 10 bases, with 14 bases left in between. The starting material was CD4+ or CD8+ T cells sorted from blood, obtained in a trial of the OX40 agonist ivuxolimab. The receptor comes from an adult with an advanced solid tumor such as melanoma, head and neck, liver or kidney cancer. J is TRBJ2-5 and V is TRBV11-3; weak D call: TRBD2 (5 bases). The CDR3 DNA is TGTGCCAGCAGCCAGAGGGAGAGTTTCCAGTACTTC. Translating gives CASSQRESFQYF. Looking up the rest from reference TRBV11-3 and TRBJ2-5 gives the full variable domain: EAGVVQSPRYKIIEKKQPVAFWCNPISGHNTLYWYLQNLGQGPELLIRYENEEAVDDSQLPKDRFSAERLKGVDSTLKIQPAELGDSAVYLCASSQRESFQYFGPGTRLLVL.